This is a list of T cell receptor beta chains from one sample in a study of T cell responses to AZD1222 COVID-19 vaccine. Repertoires were generated with immunoSEQ multiplex PCR, while TCRdb's copy carries only in-frame clones and drops some. The data contain around 160,000 clones, approximately 78% of them singletons. The sample here was peripheral blood, taken on day 0 of MenACWY control vaccination. The source of these receptors is an adult in good health. Each CDR3 is given without its conserved first and last residue.

V gene,J gene,CDR3 protein
TRBV28,TRBJ1-1,ASRSGGYTEAF
TRBV6-6,TRBJ1-4,ASRGGEKLF
TRBV18,TRBJ1-4,ASSGGPNEKLF
TRBV6-1,TRBJ1-2,ASSEGTGDWYGYT
TRBV6-1,TRBJ1-2,ASSEADRGRKNGYT
TRBV6-5,TRBJ1-1,ASSKGGMNTEAF
TRBV10-2,TRBJ1-2,ASSDSTGARKGYT
TRBV19,TRBJ1-6,ASQTGTNSPLH
TRBV27,TRBJ1-4,ASSRTGGGNEKLF
TRBV5-4,TRBJ2-2,ASSLDLGELF
TRBV11-2,TRBJ2-1,ASSSHSGGRGGEQF
TRBV6-5,TRBJ2-1,ASSYSFPQPYEQF
TRBV5-4,TRBJ2-1,ASWDRAYNEQF
TRBV5-8,TRBJ1-2,ASSLTGVGGYT
TRBV15,TRBJ1-5,ATSAGYSNQPQH
TRBV3-1/TRBV3-2,TRBJ1-3,ASSPHRDLSGNTIY
TRBV27,TRBJ1-5,ASSLGVSNQPQH
TRBV5-1,TRBJ2-7,ASSGGQSYEQY
TRBV5-1,TRBJ1-1,ASSLDTKNTEAF
TRBV9,TRBJ1-4,ASSLGGSDEKLF
TRBV5-1,TRBJ2-3,ASSPGGTSGGSDTQY
TRBV10-3,TRBJ1-5,AISESGIGSQPQH
TRBV15,TRBJ1-2,ATSPDRYGYT
TRBV2,TRBJ1-1,ASSEKRATGNTEAF
TRBV27,TRBJ2-2,ASSLGYYTGELF